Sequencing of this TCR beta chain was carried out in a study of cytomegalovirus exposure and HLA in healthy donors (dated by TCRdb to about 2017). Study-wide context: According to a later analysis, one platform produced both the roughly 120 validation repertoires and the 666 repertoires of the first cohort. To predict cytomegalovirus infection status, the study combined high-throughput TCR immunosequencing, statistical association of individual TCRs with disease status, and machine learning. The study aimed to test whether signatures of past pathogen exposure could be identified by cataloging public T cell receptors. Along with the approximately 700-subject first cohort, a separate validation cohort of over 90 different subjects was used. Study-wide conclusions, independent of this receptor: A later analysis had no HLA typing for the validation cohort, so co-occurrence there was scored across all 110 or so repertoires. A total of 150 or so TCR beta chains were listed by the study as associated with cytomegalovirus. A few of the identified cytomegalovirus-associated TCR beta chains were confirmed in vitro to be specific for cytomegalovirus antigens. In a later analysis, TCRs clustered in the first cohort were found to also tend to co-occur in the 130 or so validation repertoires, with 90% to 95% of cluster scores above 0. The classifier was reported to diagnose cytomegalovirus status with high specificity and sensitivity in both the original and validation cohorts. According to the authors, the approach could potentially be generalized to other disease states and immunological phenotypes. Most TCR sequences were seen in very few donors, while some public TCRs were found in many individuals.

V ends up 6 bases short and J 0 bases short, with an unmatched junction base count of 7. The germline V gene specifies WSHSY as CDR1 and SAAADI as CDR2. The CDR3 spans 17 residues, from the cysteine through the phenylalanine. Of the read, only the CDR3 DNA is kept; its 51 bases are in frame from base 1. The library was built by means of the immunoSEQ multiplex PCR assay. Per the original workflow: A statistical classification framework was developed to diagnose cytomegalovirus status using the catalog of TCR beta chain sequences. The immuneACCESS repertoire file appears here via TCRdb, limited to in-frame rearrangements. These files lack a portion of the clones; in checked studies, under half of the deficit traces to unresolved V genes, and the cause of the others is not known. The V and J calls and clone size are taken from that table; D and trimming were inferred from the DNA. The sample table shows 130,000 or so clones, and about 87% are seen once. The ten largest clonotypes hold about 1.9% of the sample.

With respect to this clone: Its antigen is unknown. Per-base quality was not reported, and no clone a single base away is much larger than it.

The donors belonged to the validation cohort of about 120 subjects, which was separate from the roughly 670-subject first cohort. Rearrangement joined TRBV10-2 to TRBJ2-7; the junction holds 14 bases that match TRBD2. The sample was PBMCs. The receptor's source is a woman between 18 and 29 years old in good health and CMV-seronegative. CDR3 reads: CASRGTSGGRSSYEQYF. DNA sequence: TGCGCCAGCAGGGGGACTAGCGGGGGCCGGAGCTCCTACGAGCAGTACTTC.